What follows are 17 T cell receptor beta chains derived from one specimen sequenced in a study of T-cell reconstitution after alpha-beta-depleted transplantation in children. Unique molecular identifiers were incorporated during preparation of the TCRbeta library. TCRdb reprocessed the PCR reads with MiXCR, giving one entry per CDR3 protein. The table includes just over 950,000 distinct CDR3 sequences, roughly 31% detected once. The material sequenced was PBMCs, mostly from graft donor cells, taken 360 days after TCRalphabeta/CD19-depleted stem cell transplant. Source of these receptors: a boy under three years old who had a stem cell transplant for SCID, so the T cells may come from the graft donor.

The chain is built from TRBV28 and TRBJ2-1, with no clear D. Germline V gene data show CDR1 as MDHEN and CDR2 as SYDVKM. Trimming removed 1 base from V and 3 bases from J, with 13 bases in between. The CDR3 runs 16 residues. The CDR3 DNA is TGTGCCAGCAGTTTATTTTCGACTCCCGACTACAATGAGCAGTTCTTC. Amino acid sequence: CASSLFSTPDYNEQFF.

The chain recombines TRBV15 with TRBJ1-5; weak D call: TRBD1 (5 bases). Trimming took 3 bases from V and 6 from J, leaving 15 bases between them. Per germline, CDR1 LNHNV and CDR2 YYDKDF (reference sequence). The CDR3 spans 15 residues. The CDR3 coding sequence is TGTGCCACCAGCAGGGGTCAGGGAGGCTCTCAGCCCCAGCATTTT. Its protein is CATSRGQGGSQPQHF.

The chain uses TRBV12-5 and TRBJ1-5, with 9 bases identical to TRBD1. With 6 bases clipped from V and 2 bases from J, the junction kept 11 bases outside the gene matches. In germline, CDR1 is LGHNT, CDR2 FRNRAP. This CDR3 has 17 residues. CDR3 in DNA: TGTGCTAGTGGAGGGGGGACAGGGAATTTCCGCAATCAGCCCCAGCATTTT. Translated: CASGGGTGNFRNQPQHF.

This sequence joins TRBV15 and TRBJ2-7; D might be TRBD1 or TRBD2, each matching 5 bases. This CDR3 has 14 amino acids. Germline V gene sequence: CDR1 LNHNV, CDR2 YYDKDF (reference sequence). With 5 bases removed from V and 2 bases from J, the gap between germline ends came to 13 bases. CDR3 sequence: CATSAGQGPYEQYF. CDR3 in DNA: TGTGCCACCAGCGCGGGCCAGGGCCCCTACGAGCAGTACTTC.

This clonotype turned up a few times. The rearrangement uses TRBV5-5 and TRBJ2-3, with 15 nucleotides matching TRBD2. Trimming removed 6 bases from V and 1 base from J; junction bases left unmatched: 9. Germline assignment: CDR1 SGHKS and CDR2 YYEKEE (reference sequence). This CDR3 spans 18 amino acids. CDR3 sequence: CASNLGLAGGPGTDTQYF. CDR3 nucleotide sequence: TGTGCCAGCAATTTGGGACTAGCGGGGGGCCCTGGCACAGATACGCAGTATTTT.

This clonotype was seen a handful of times. V and J are TRBV7-2 and TRBJ2-7, with a weak D call TRBD2 (7 bases). Germline V gene lookup returns CDR1 SGHTA and CDR2 FQGNSA. V was clipped by 3 bases and J by 2 bases, with 14 bases between them. The CDR3 spans 15 residues. CDR3 residues: CASSFRGGDTYEQYF. In DNA form, the CDR3 reads TGTGCCAGCAGCTTTAGGGGGGGCGATACCTACGAGCAGTACTTC.

The CDR3 sequence: CASSRPPTRTEAFF. The CDR3 nucleotides are TGTGCCAGCAGTCGGCCCCCTACGAGGACTGAAGCTTTCTTT. The rearrangement uses TRBV6-1 and TRBJ1-1; D gene ambiguous. The V and J ends lost 5 bases and 5 bases respectively, with 15 bases between them. CDR1 and CDR2 (germline): MNHNS, SASEGT. The CDR3 runs to 14 residues.

The rearrangement uses TRBV12-3 or TRBV12-4 and TRBJ1-3; D is perhaps TRBD1 (5 bases). This CDR3 has 14 residues. Between the trimmed V and J ends, which lost 3 bases and 7 bases, there was a span of 13 bases. The CDR3 here is CASSLRRGSNTIYF. The CDR3 region has the DNA TGTGCCAGCAGTTTGAGGAGGGGTAGCAACACCATATATTTT.

This clonotype appeared many times. The J gene is TRBJ2-7, the V gene TRBV4-1; 8 nucleotides agree with TRBD1. V gave up 6 bases and J gave up 2 bases; unmatched junction bases: 12. The CDR3 contains 16 residues. The germline V gene encodes CDR1 MGHRA and CDR2 YSYEKL. CDR3 in amino acids: CASSQRTGWETYEQYF. The CDR3 nucleotides read TGCGCCAGCAGTCAGAGGACAGGGTGGGAAACCTACGAGCAGTACTTC.

There are a few counts of this clonotype. This chain joins TRBV27 and TRBJ2-7; 8 bases agree with TRBD2. The V gene end was trimmed by 8 bases and the J gene end by 7 bases; junction bases not matched to a gene: 7. This CDR3 is 12 amino acids long. CDR1 is MNHEY and CDR2 is SMNVEV in the germline V gene (reference sequence). The CDR3 DNA reads TGTGCCAGCGGGACTAGGCCGGGGGAGCAGTACTTC. Its protein product is CASGTRPGEQYF.

The table lists this clonotype with a few counts. This chain uses TRBV21-1 with TRBJ2-7; no DNA check was done on the table's D call, TRBD1. TRBV21-1 is annotated as a pseudogene. The CDR3 is 19 amino acids. Here the CDR3 reads CASSSSGTGDKQKGYEQYF. The CDR3 DNA reads TGTGCCAGCAGCAGTTCCGGGACAGGGGATAAACAAAAAGGGTACGAGCAGTACTTC.

The chain is built from TRBV4-1 and TRBJ2-7; tentative D call: TRBD2 (6 bases). CDR3 length: 13 residues. Trimming pared 5 bases from V and 7 bases from J, leaving 15 bases between. The germline V gene encodes CDR1 MGHRA and CDR2 YSYEKL. The CDR3 here is CASSSLLREEQYF. CDR3 sequence (DNA): TGCGCCAGCAGCTCACTTCTGCGGGAAGAGCAGTACTTC.

The sample holds a few counts of this clonotype. The genes are TRBV20-1 and TRBJ2-3, with 10 bases fitting TRBD1. This CDR3 is built from 14 residues. V shed 1 base and J 4 bases; nucleotides not matched to a gene: 2. Germline lookup yields CDR1 DFQATT and CDR2 SNEGSKA (reference sequence). The CDR3: CSARVGTGADTQYF. In DNA form, the CDR3 reads TGCAGTGCTAGAGTCGGGACAGGGGCAGATACGCAGTATTTT.

The sample holds a few counts of this clonotype. The genes are TRBV15 and TRBJ2-1, with unresolved D. Looked up from germline, CDR1 is LNHNV and CDR2 is YYDKDF (reference sequence). V was cut by 1 base and J by 6 bases, with 10 bases left in between. This CDR3 is built from 14 residues. The CDR3 DNA reads TGTGCCACCAGCAGAGGGGTGGGTAGCAATGAGCAGTTCTTC. Its translation: CATSRGVGSNEQFF. Full variable domain (outside the CDR3, taken from reference TRBV15 and TRBJ2-1): DAMVIQNPRYQVTQFGKPVTLSCSQTLNHNVMYWYQQKSSQAPKLLFHYYDKDFNNEADTPDNFQSRRPNTSFCFLDIRSPGLGDTAMYLCATSRGVGSNEQFFGPGTRLTVL.

The V gene is TRBV7-3, the J gene TRBJ1-2; maybe TRBD1 (5 bases). This CDR3 is 15 amino acids long. Germline assignment: CDR1 SGHTA and CDR2 FQGTGA. Trimming removed 5 bases at V and 2 bases at J, with 15 bases between. CDR3: CASSPAGLPNYGYTF. The CDR3 DNA follows: TGTGCCAGCAGCCCGGCGGGGCTTCCGAACTATGGCTACACCTTC. Variable domain in full (rest from reference TRBV7-3 and TRBJ1-2): GAGVSQTPSNKVTEKGKYVELRCDPISGHTALYWYRQSLGQGPEFLIYFQGTGAADDSGLPNDRFFAVRPEGSVSTLKIQRTERGDSAVYLCASSPAGLPNYGYTFGSGTRLTVV.

The chain carries TRBV29-1 and TRBJ1-1; 9 bases align to TRBD1. The germline V gene encodes CDR1 SQVTM and CDR2 ANQGSEA. The CDR3 has 19 amino acids. V shed 6 bases and J 3 bases; nucleotides not matched to a gene: 23. CDR3 amino acids: CSVIPAVYGTGLQDTEAFF. CDR3 coding DNA: TGCAGCGTCATCCCGGCCGTGTACGGGACAGGGTTACAGGACACTGAAGCTTTCTTT.

The V call is TRBV5-1, the J call TRBJ2-7, with 8 nucleotides matching TRBD2. Germline V gene sequence: CDR1 SGHRS, CDR2 YFSETQ. V gave up 4 bases and J gave up 3 bases; unmatched junction bases: 6. The CDR3 covers 14 residues. The CDR3 spells CASSPPGGIYEQYF. In DNA, the CDR3 is TGCGCCAGCAGCCCCCCGGGGGGGATCTACGAGCAGTACTTC.